The present T cell receptor beta chain was sequenced within a study of human T cells and chemical hapten exposure. The study's findings and limits: Among expanded TCRs, significantly more large CDR3 similarity clusters formed than among controls. Sensitizing to DPC left TCRs with a frequency above 1 in 1000 unaltered.

The library tagged individual cDNA molecules with unique molecular identifiers. TCRdb re-analysed the RACE reads in MiXCR, keeping a single row per CDR3 protein. This sample has approximately 60,000 distinct CDR3 sequences, with 11% found just once. Trimming removed 5 bases at V and 6 bases at J, with 11 bases between. The CDR3 contains 13 residues. Germline CDR1 and CDR2: SEHNR and FQNEAQ (reference sequence). The time point: patch test 3, about 24 weeks after DPC sensitization. As to treatment: therapeutic diphenylcyclopropenone sensitization with weekly scalp DPC. About this clonotype: The antigen remains unidentified.

This chain connects TRBV7-9 to TRBJ2-1; D perhaps matches TRBD1 (7 bases). The sample was whole blood, taken in connection with sensitization to the hapten diphenylcyclopropenone (DPC). The sequence was collected from a woman aged 30 to 39 with alopecia areata. Some clones in this sample may be carry-over from other donors' samples. CDR3 residues: CASSGRGANEQFF. The CDR3 region has the DNA TGTGCCAGCAGCGGCAGGGGGGCCAATGAGCAGTTCTTC.